One sample yielded the 14 T cell receptor beta chains listed below, sequenced in a study of OX40 agonist ivuxolimab in advanced cancers. Sequencing was performed with immunoSEQ multiplex PCR; in TCRdb, only in-frame clones are kept and a portion is missing. The sample yields 50,000 to 75,000 clones, roughly 87% seen once. The sequenced sample was CD4+ or CD8+ T cells sorted from blood, obtained in a trial of the OX40 agonist ivuxolimab. The receptors here all came from an adult with an advanced solid tumor such as melanoma, head and neck, liver or kidney cancer.

This chain uses TRBV6-1 with TRBJ2-5, with 8 bases that match TRBD1. The length of the CDR3 is 18 residues. V dropped 2 bases and J dropped 5; count of bases not matched to a gene: 16. CDR1 is MNHNS and CDR2 is SASEGT in the germline V gene. CDR3 amino acids: CASSEQHRDRPKGETQYF. CDR3 bases: TGTGCCAGCAGTGAACAACATAGGGACAGGCCTAAGGGGGAGACCCAGTACTTC.

Worth noting for this clone: The junction departs from the called germline gene at one end, perhaps through a read error. The chain has TRBV7-2 and TRBJ2-5; 8 positions agree with TRBD2. In germline, CDR1 is SGHTA, CDR2 FQGNSA. The length of the CDR3 is 15 residues. The CDR3 loop reads CASRLEAGGTETQYF. The CDR3 bases are TGTGCCAGCAGATTAGAGGCGGGGGGTACGGAGACCCAGTACTTC.

V usage is TRBV5-1 and J usage is TRBJ2-5, with a tentative D call TRBD2 (5 bases). V was trimmed by 1 base and J by 2 bases, leaving 12 bases between them. Germline assignment: CDR1 SGHRS and CDR2 YFSETQ. The CDR3 has 15 amino acids. CDR3 nucleotides: TGCGCCAGCAGCTTGAGAGGGCTTCCACAAGAGACCCAGTACTTC. The encoded protein is CASSLRGLPQETQYF.

The rearrangement joins TRBV11-2 to TRBJ2-7, with D perhaps TRBD1 (7 bases). Trimming left V 6 bases short and J 3 bases short, with 9 bases between. This CDR3 has 12 amino acids. Germline V CDR1 and CDR2: SGHAT, FQNNGV. CDR3 region: CASSQGGYEQYF. In DNA form, the CDR3 reads TGTGCCAGCAGTCAGGGGGGCTACGAGCAGTACTTC.

The chain links TRBV2 to TRBJ2-3; 8 positions match TRBD1. The CDR3 covers 14 residues. Trimming at V came to 8 bases and at J to 1 base, leaving 5 bases not matched to a gene. CDR1 and CDR2 (germline): SNHLY, FYNNEI. The DNA of the CDR3 is TGTGCCAGCCAGGGGGGACAGGGCACAGATACGCAGTATTTT. It encodes CASQGGQGTDTQYF.

V usage is TRBV11-2 and J usage is TRBJ2-1, with 8 bases fitting TRBD2. The germline V gene has CDR1 SGHAT and CDR2 FQNNGV. The CDR3 runs 16 residues. V was pared by 3 bases and J by 9 bases, with 13 bases of the junction left unmatched. CDR3 region: CASSLAGTSSLGEQFF. CDR3 DNA sequence: TGTGCCAGCAGCTTGGCCGGGACTAGTTCTCTCGGTGAGCAGTTCTTC.

The chain has TRBV11-2 and TRBJ2-3, with 9 bases aligning to TRBD2. The CDR3 spans 16 residues. Germline assignment: CDR1 SGHAT and CDR2 FQNNGV. V was clipped by 0 bases and J by 9 bases; unmatched bases: 10. CDR3 sequence (DNA): TGTGCCAGCAGCTTAGAAAATAGCGGGGGCCAGAGAACGCAGTATTTT. Protein product: CASSLENSGGQRTQYF.

Turning to this clone: Relative to the germline gene, one junction end is altered; a read error may explain this. The J gene is TRBJ1-4, the V gene TRBV5-4; TRBD1 matches at 7 bases. CDR3 length equals 11 residues. In germline, CDR1 is SGHNT, CDR2 YYREEE (reference sequence). Here the CDR3 reads CASSSRDSRIF. The CDR3 DNA reads as TGTGCCAGCAGCTCCCGGGACAGCAGAATTTTT.

In nucleotides, the CDR3 is TGTGCCACCACCAGGGGAAGTCCTAATGAGCAGTTCTTC. This encodes CATTRGSPNEQFF. This chain uses TRBV15 with TRBJ2-1, with D possibly TRBD1 on 6 matching bases. The V gene's germline CDR1 is LNHNV and CDR2 YYDKDF (reference sequence). The CDR3 is 13 residues long. The V end was cut by 7 bases, the J end by 7 bases, with 14 bases between.

The chain combines TRBV4-3 with TRBJ2-6; no clear D. Germline-derived CDR1 and CDR2 are LGHNA and YSLEER. This CDR3 spans 15 amino acids. V lost 2 bases and J 0 bases, leaving 5 bases between the germline ends. CDR3 sequence: CASSQWRSGANVLTF. In DNA, the CDR3 is TGCGCCAGCAGCCAATGGCGCTCTGGGGCCAACGTCCTGACTTTC.

The V call is TRBV11-2, the J call TRBJ1-1; 8 bases align to TRBD1. The CDR3 has 16 amino acids. Germline values: CDR1 SGHAT, CDR2 FQNNGV. Trimming removed 3 bases from V and 0 bases from J; junction bases left unmatched: 6. The CDR3 region is CASSFGTGPVNTEAFF. Written as DNA, the CDR3 is TGTGCCAGCAGCTTCGGGACAGGACCCGTGAACACTGAAGCTTTCTTT.

The rearrangement joins TRBV6-5 to TRBJ1-2; 8 bases agree with TRBD1. The germline CDR1 and CDR2 sequences are MNHEY and SVGAGI. The V segment lost 8 bases and the J segment 7 bases; nucleotides outside the gene matches: 6. The CDR3 spans 12 residues. The CDR3 DNA follows: TGTGCCAGCGGACAGGGATTCACTGGCTACACCTTC. Translated, it gives CASGQGFTGYTF.

V usage is TRBV5-1 and J usage is TRBJ1-5; no reliable D call. CDR1 and CDR2 from the germline V gene are SGHRS and YFSETQ. Trimming shortened V by 0 bases and J by 4 bases, and 11 bases separated the two germline ends. This CDR3 comprises 15 residues. CDR3 DNA: TGCGCCAGCAGCTTGGACTCGGACTTTAATCAGCCCCAGCATTTT. This gives the protein CASSLDSDFNQPQHF.

V usage is TRBV2 and J usage is TRBJ2-5; 11 bases are a match to TRBD2. Germline CDR1 reads SNHLY; CDR2 reads FYNNEI. The CDR3 is 15 amino acids. V lost 6 bases to trimming and J lost 2 bases; unmatched junction nucleotides: 5. The CDR3 here is CASSRLAGTQETQYF. CDR3 in DNA: TGTGCCAGCAGCAGACTAGCGGGGACTCAAGAGACCCAGTACTTC.